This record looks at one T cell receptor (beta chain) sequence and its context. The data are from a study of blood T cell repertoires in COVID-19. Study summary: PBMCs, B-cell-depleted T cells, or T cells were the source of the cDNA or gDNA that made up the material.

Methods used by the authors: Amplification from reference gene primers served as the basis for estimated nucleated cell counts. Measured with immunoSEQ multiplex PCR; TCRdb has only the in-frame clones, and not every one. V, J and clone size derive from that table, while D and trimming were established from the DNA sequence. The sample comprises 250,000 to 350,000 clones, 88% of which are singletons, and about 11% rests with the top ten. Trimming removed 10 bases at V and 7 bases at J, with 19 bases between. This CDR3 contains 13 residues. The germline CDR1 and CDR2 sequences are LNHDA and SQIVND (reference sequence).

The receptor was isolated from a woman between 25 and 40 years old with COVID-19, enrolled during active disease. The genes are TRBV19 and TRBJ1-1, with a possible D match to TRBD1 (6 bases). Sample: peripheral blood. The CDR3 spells CANLWGGANEAFF. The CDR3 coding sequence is TGTGCCAATCTATGGGGGGGCGCGAATGAAGCTTTCTTT.